This T cell receptor beta chain was documented in a study of OX40 agonist ivuxolimab in advanced cancers. The germline V gene encodes CDR1 SQVTM and CDR2 ANQGSEA. The CDR3 is made up of 11 amino acids. Trimming cost V 4 bases and J 3 bases; bases outside gene matches: 0. The method was immunoSEQ multiplex PCR; TCRdb's version includes in-frame clones alone and lacks a portion of them. The sample records around 41,000 clones, roughly 88% being singletons. The V call is TRBV29-1, the J call TRBJ2-7, with 7 bases matching TRBD2. This specimen consisted of CD4+ or CD8+ T cells sorted from blood, obtained in a trial of the OX40 agonist ivuxolimab. This TCR was recovered from an adult with an advanced solid tumor such as melanoma, head and neck, liver or kidney cancer. The CDR3 nucleotides are TGCAGCGTTGCTAGCGGCTACGAGCAGTACTTC. Residues: CSVASGYEQYF.